These 17 T cell receptor beta chains were all obtained from the same sample, sequenced in a study of beta chain features in type 1 diabetes. TCRB transcripts that were expressed got sequenced, as all of the isolated RNA had been reverse transcribed. Measured with immunoSEQ multiplex PCR; TCRdb has only the in-frame clones, and not every one. Among some 330,000 clones, roughly 9.6% were seen once, and the ten largest hold roughly 0.016%. Material: naive CD4+ T cells from blood. These receptors came from a woman in her 30s in good health.

The chain joins TRBV9 to TRBJ2-5; no reliable D call. Trimming shortened V by 7 bases and J by 2 bases, and 6 bases separated the two germline ends. Germline CDR1 and CDR2: SGDLS and YYNGEE. The CDR3 is 11 residues long. In nucleotides, the CDR3 is TGTGCCAGCGGTGCGCAAGAGACCCAGTACTTC. Its protein is CASGAQETQYF.

The CDR3 region is CATSYNGGSQETQYF. DNA of the CDR3: TGTGCCACCAGCTATAACGGAGGCAGTCAAGAGACCCAGTACTTC. The chain joins TRBV15 to TRBJ2-5; D might be TRBD2 (5 bases). Germline-derived CDR1 and CDR2 are LNHNV and YYDKDF (reference sequence). This CDR3 has 15 residues. V was pared by 5 bases and J by 2 bases, with 15 bases between.

This clone was recorded a few times. V gene TRBV18 combines with J gene TRBJ2-5, with TRBD2 matching 7 bases. The J call may be faulty, since TRBJ2-7 better matches the DNA end. Germline V CDR1 and CDR2: KGHSH, LQKENI. This CDR3 contains 14 residues. CDR3 coding DNA: TGTGCCAGCTCGCCAAGCGGGGCCCCCTACGAGCAGTACTTC. Amino acid sequence: CASSPSGAPYEQYF.

The V call is TRBV2, the J call TRBJ1-1, with D possibly TRBD1 on 6 matching bases. This CDR3 is 12 amino acids long. Per the germline V gene, CDR1 is SNHLY and CDR2 is FYNNEI. Trimming took off 5 bases at V and 5 bases at J, with 9 bases between the two ends. Here the CDR3 reads CASSSQGTEAFF. In nucleotides, the CDR3 is TGTGCCAGCAGTTCACAGGGAACTGAAGCTTTCTTT.

The J gene is TRBJ2-5, the V gene TRBV19; 7 nucleotides line up with TRBD1. Per germline, CDR1 LNHDA and CDR2 SQIVND (reference sequence). Germline trimming cut 6 bases from V and 1 base from J; bases unmatched to any gene: 5. This CDR3 region has 14 residues. The CDR3 DNA sequence: TGTGCCAGTAGGCCCGGGACAGCCCAAGAGACCCAGTACTTC. This gives the protein CASRPGTAQETQYF.

The J gene is TRBJ2-1, the V gene TRBV13; 10 bases agree with TRBD2. The germline V gene has CDR1 PRHDT and CDR2 FYEKMQ (reference sequence). With 5 bases clipped from V and 4 bases from J, the junction kept 5 bases outside the gene matches. The CDR3 consists of 15 residues. DNA of the CDR3: TGTGCCAGCAGCCCTGGACTAGCGGAGTACAATGAGCAGTTCTTC. Translated, it gives CASSPGLAEYNEQFF.

The chain uses TRBV7-9 and TRBJ1-1; maybe TRBD1 (6 bases). The CDR3 contains 14 residues. The V and J ends lost 4 bases and 2 bases respectively, with 11 bases between them. In germline, CDR1 is SEHNR, CDR2 FQNEAQ (reference sequence). The CDR3 region is CASSSRTANTEAFF. The CDR3 coding sequence is TGTGCCAGCAGCTCTAGGACAGCAAACACTGAAGCTTTCTTT.

This clone was seen only a few times. The junction differs from germline at one of its ends, possibly a read error. The V call is TRBV7-7, the J call TRBJ2-7; the D gene is possibly TRBD2 (6 bases). The CDR3 is 15 amino acids. In germline, CDR1 is SSHAT, CDR2 FNYEAQ (reference sequence). CDR3 DNA: TGTGCTAGCAGCTTGGGGGGATCGGGATCCTACGAGCAGTACTTC. This sequence encodes CASSLGGSGSYEQYF.

The gene calls are TRBV4-2 and TRBJ2-1, with 7 positions matching TRBD1. Germline CDR1 and CDR2: LGHNA and YNFKEQ. With 0 bases clipped from V and 10 bases from J, the junction kept 3 bases outside the gene matches. The CDR3 loop spans 13 amino acids. CDR3 amino acids: CASSQEDRAEQFF. CDR3 DNA sequence: TGTGCCAGCAGCCAAGAAGACAGGGCCGAGCAGTTCTTC.

This chain links TRBV11-2 with TRBJ2-1; 11 nucleotides align to TRBD2. Trimming cost V 6 bases and J 4 bases; bases outside gene matches: 5. Germline lookup yields CDR1 SGHAT and CDR2 FQNNGV. The CDR3 loop spans 15 amino acids. The CDR3 DNA sequence: TGTGCCAGCAGGCTAGCGGGAGGTTTATACAATGAGCAGTTCTTC. Translation: CASRLAGGLYNEQFF.

The V and J genes are TRBV19 and TRBJ1-1; 7 positions agree with TRBD1. The CDR3 totals 14 residues. Germline-derived CDR1 and CDR2 are LNHDA and SQIVND (reference sequence). The J segment lost 6 bases and the V segment lost 3 bases, leaving 7 bases of the junction unmatched. The chain's CDR3 is CASSMDRRVPEAFF. The CDR3 DNA follows: TGTGCCAGTAGTATGGACAGGCGAGTTCCTGAAGCTTTCTTT.

This chain links TRBV5-1 with TRBJ2-1; 9 bases are a match to TRBD2. Per germline, CDR1 SGHRS and CDR2 YFSETQ. The CDR3 totals 14 residues. V gave up 3 bases and J gave up 4 bases; unmatched junction bases: 2. CDR3 nucleotides: TGCGCCAGCAGCTCGGCGGGGGGGTACAATGAGCAGTTCTTC. This codes for CASSSAGGYNEQFF.

The chain recombines TRBV2 with TRBJ2-2; TRBD1 matches at 7 bases. This CDR3 comprises 14 residues. Losses at the gene ends were 8 bases for V and 4 bases for J; bases not matched to a gene: 7. Germline CDR1 and CDR2: SNHLY and FYNNEI. The CDR3 is CASGTESRTGELFF. CDR3 coding DNA: TGTGCCAGCGGGACAGAAAGTCGCACCGGGGAGCTGTTTTTT.

The gene calls are TRBV6-6 and TRBJ1-5; unclear D gene. The CDR3 totals 14 residues. Germline CDR1 reads MNHNY; CDR2 reads SVGAGI (reference sequence). The V and J ends lost 0 bases and 5 bases respectively, with 8 bases between them. CDR3 sequence (DNA): TGTGCCAGCAGTTACTCGAAATCGGATCAGCCCCAGCATTTT. Its protein is CASSYSKSDQPQHF.

In its sample, this clone was seen a few times. The gene calls are TRBV30 and TRBJ2-1; 7 bases are a match to TRBD2. Germline CDR1 GTSNPN, CDR2 SVGIG (reference sequence). The CDR3 is made up of 15 amino acids. J was trimmed by 0 bases and V by 0 bases; bases with no gene match: 2. CDR3: CAWSVGGGSYNEQFF. DNA of the CDR3: TGTGCCTGGAGTGTGGGGGGGGGCTCCTACAATGAGCAGTTCTTC.

The V gene is TRBV9, the J gene TRBJ2-1, with 9 bases identical to TRBD2. With V trimmed by 0 bases and J by 1 base, 2 bases remained unmatched. Germline V CDR1 and CDR2: SGDLS, YYNGEE. The CDR3 is 16 residues long. CDR3 nucleotide sequence: TGTGCCAGCAGCGTAGATGCGGGAGGGTCCTACAATGAGCAGTTCTTC. Translated, it gives CASSVDAGGSYNEQFF.

This clone was seen a few times. V is TRBV28 and J is TRBJ2-1, with D possibly matching TRBD2 (6 bases). Trimming removed 7 bases at V and 9 bases at J, with 19 bases between. Germline CDR1 is MDHEN and CDR2 is SYDVKM. The CDR3 loop spans 14 amino acids. The chain's CDR3 is CASTAHGSEGEQFF. The DNA of the CDR3 is TGTGCCAGCACCGCCCACGGGAGCGAGGGTGAGCAGTTCTTC.